The following is a TCR beta chain sequence with its context. Per the study methods: Reference gene primer amplification gave estimated nucleated cell counts. Assay used: immunoSEQ multiplex PCR; TCRdb lists only in-frame clones, some missing. The V and J calls and clone size were taken over from that table, and D and trimming were inferred from the DNA. The sample has 470,000 or so clones, roughly 90% seen once. This entry is derived from a study of blood T cell repertoires in COVID-19. About the research overall: Researchers got acute and convalescent COVID-19 samples from the United States, Italy and Spain. Sample material is recorded as cDNA or gDNA derived from T cells, B-cell-depleted T cells, or PBMCs.

Germline trimming cut 4 bases from V and 5 bases from J; bases unmatched to any gene: 7. The CDR3 length is 14 residues. Germline assignment: CDR1 SEHNR and CDR2 FQNEAQ (reference sequence). The V call is TRBV7-9, the J call TRBJ2-7, with 8 bases aligning to TRBD1. This sequence was found in a woman in her twenties or thirties with acute or convalescent COVID-19. The sample comprised peripheral blood. As DNA, the CDR3 is TGTGCCAGCAGCTCGACAGGGGCCATCAACGAGCAGTACTTC. Translating it yields CASSSTGAINEQYF.